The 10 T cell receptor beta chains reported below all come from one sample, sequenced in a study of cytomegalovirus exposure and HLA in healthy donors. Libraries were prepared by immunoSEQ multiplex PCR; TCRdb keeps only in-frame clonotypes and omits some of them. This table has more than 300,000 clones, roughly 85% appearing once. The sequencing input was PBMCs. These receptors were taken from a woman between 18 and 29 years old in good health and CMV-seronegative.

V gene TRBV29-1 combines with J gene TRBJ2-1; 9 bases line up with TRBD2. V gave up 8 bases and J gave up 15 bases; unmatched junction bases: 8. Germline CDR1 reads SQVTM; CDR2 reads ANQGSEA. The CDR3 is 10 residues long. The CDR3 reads CSSYGTSLFF. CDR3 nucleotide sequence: TGCAGCTCCTACGGGACTAGCCTGTTCTTC.

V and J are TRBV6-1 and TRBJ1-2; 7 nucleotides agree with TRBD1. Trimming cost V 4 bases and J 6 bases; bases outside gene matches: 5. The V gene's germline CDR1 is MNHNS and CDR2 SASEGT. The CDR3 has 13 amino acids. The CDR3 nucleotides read TGTGCCAGCAGTGCCGGGACAGCTGATGGCTACACCTTC. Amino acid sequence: CASSAGTADGYTF.

The CDR3 here is CASSLGQIVNTEAFF. CDR3 DNA: TGCGCCAGCAGCTTGGGTCAGATTGTGAACACTGAAGCTTTCTTT. The chain links TRBV5-1 to TRBJ1-1; D is undetermined. Germline V lookup: CDR1 SGHRS, CDR2 YFSETQ. The CDR3 covers 15 residues. The V gene lost 0 bases and the J gene lost 0 bases, with 9 bases spanning the gap.

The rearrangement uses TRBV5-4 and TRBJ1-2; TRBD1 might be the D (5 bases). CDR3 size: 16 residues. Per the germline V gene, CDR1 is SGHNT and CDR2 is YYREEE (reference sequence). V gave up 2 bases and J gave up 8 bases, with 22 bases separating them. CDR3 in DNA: TGTGCCAGCAGCTTAGGAGGGACCGGTGTCCAGAGGGGCTACACCTTC. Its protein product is CASSLGGTGVQRGYTF.

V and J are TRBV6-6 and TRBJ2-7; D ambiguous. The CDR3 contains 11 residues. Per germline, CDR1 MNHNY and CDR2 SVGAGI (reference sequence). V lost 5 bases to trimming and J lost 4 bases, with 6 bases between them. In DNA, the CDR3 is TGTGCCAGCAGTGACACTTACGAGCAGTACTTC. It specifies CASSDTYEQYF.

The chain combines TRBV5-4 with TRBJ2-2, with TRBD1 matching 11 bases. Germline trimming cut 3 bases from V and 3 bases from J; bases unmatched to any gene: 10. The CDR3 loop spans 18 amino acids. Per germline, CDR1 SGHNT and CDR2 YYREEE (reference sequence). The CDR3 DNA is TGTGCCAGCAGCTGGGGGACAGGGGGTGTAGCATACACCGGGGAGCTGTTTTTT. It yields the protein CASSWGTGGVAYTGELFF.

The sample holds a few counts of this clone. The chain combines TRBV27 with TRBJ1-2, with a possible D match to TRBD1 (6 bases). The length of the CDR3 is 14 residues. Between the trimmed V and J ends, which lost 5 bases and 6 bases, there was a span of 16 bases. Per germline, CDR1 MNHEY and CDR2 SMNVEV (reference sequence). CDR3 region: CASSPGGALHGYTF. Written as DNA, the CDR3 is TGTGCCAGCAGTCCCGGGGGGGCGCTCCATGGCTACACCTTC.

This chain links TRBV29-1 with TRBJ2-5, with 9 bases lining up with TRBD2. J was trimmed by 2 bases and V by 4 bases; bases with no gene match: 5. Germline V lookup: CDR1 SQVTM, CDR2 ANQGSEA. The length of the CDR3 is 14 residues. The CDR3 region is CSVVASGNQETQYF. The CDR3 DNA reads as TGCAGCGTTGTAGCTAGCGGGAATCAAGAGACCCAGTACTTC. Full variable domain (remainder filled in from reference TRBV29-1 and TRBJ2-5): SAVISQKPSRDICQRGTSLTIQCQVDSQVTMMFWYRQQPGQSLTLIATANQGSEATYESGFVIDKFPISRPNLTFSTLTVSNMSPEDSSIYLCSVVASGNQETQYFGPGTRLLVL.

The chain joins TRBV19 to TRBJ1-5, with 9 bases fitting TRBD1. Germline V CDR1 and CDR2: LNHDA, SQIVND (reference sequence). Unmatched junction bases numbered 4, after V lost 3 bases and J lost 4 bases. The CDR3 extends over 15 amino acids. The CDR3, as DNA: TGTGCCAGTAGTATCCGGACAGGGGAGAATCAGCCCCAGCATTTT. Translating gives CASSIRTGENQPQHF.

The CDR3 region is CSVEGLAGALHEQFF. Written as DNA, the CDR3 is TGCAGCGTTGAAGGGCTAGCGGGAGCTCTCCATGAGCAGTTCTTC. The J gene is TRBJ2-1, the V gene TRBV29-1, with 10 bases fitting TRBD2. CDR3 length: 15 amino acids. Germline values: CDR1 SQVTM, CDR2 ANQGSEA. V lost 1 base and J lost 8; bases outside the gene matches: 8.